The 28 T cell receptor beta chains listed next were all sequenced from one sample in a study of low-dose radiotherapy and immunotherapy resistance in tumors. The sample's time point: after trial treatment. Sample treatment: LDRT plus nivolumab, ipilimumab, low-dose cyclophosphamide and aspirin (RACIN trial). Alpha and beta chains were covered, as first-strand cDNA relied on TRAV- and TRBV-specific primers. The authors ran about 21 PCR cycles to amplify TCRs with a constant-region primer and V-primer adapter. In TCRdb, the reads were re-called with MiXCR into one record per CDR3 protein. The data show 75,000 to 95,000 distinct CDR3 sequences, with 20% seen just once and roughly 13% held by the top ten. The sample was PBMCs, taken after low-dose radiotherapy plus immunotherapy. These receptors all come from a female donor with ovarian cancer.

The sample holds many counts of this clonotype. The J gene is TRBJ1-5, the V gene TRBV29-1, with D possibly being TRBD1 (5 bases). Germline assignment: CDR1 SQVTM and CDR2 ANQGSEA. The CDR3 length is 11 residues. V lost 6 bases, J lost 6 bases, and 9 bases lay in between. Here the CDR3 DNA reads TGCAGCGTGGGGGAGGGTCAGCCCCAGCATTTT. This codes for CSVGEGQPQHF.

The V and J genes are TRBV27 and TRBJ1-2, with D uncertain. V was cut by 2 bases and J by 3 bases, with 7 bases left in between. The CDR3 has 13 amino acids. Germline assignment: CDR1 MNHEY and CDR2 SMNVEV (reference sequence). CDR3 amino acids: CASSLKSHYGYTF. CDR3 sequence (DNA): TGTGCCAGCAGTTTAAAGAGCCACTATGGCTACACCTTC.

This clonotype was seen repeatedly, ten times or more. CDR3 region: CASSVELGRTDTQYF. CDR3 nucleotide sequence: TGTGCCAGCAGCGTCGAACTGGGCAGGACAGATACGCAGTATTTT. This rearrangement joins TRBV5-4 to TRBJ2-3; no firm D call. V was trimmed by 4 bases and J by 3 bases, leaving 15 bases between them. The germline V gene encodes CDR1 SGHNT and CDR2 YYREEE (reference sequence). The CDR3 extends over 15 amino acids.

The sample holds many counts of this clonotype. This chain connects TRBV12-3 or TRBV12-4 to TRBJ2-3, with 7 bases aligning to TRBD2. The V and J ends lost 7 bases and 0 bases, in that order; junction bases with no gene match: 10. The CDR3 runs 16 residues. CDR3 loop: CASTLAASGSTDTQYF. The CDR3 bases are TGTGCCAGCACGCTAGCGGCGTCTGGGAGCACAGATACGCAGTATTTT.

This clonotype was seen at least ten times. The chain joins TRBV10-1 to TRBJ2-1, with D hard to call. This CDR3 contains 14 residues. The V and J ends lost 0 bases and 9 bases respectively, with 12 bases between them. CDR1 WNHNN and CDR2 SYGVQD come from the germline V gene (reference sequence). The CDR3 DNA is TGCGCCAGCAGTGAGTCGACCAGAATTGGTGAGCAGTTCTTC. Its translation is CASSESTRIGEQFF.

Note on this clonotype: A far larger clone differs by one base, so this is likely a read error. This chain uses TRBV7-6 with TRBJ2-2, with 8 bases aligning to TRBD2. The CDR3 totals 15 residues. With V trimmed by 4 bases and J by 6 bases, 7 bases remained unmatched. Germline CDR1 reads SGHVS; CDR2 reads FNYEAQ. CDR3 nucleotide sequence: TGTGCCAGCAGCTCAGGACTAGCCCGGGCCGGGGAGCTGTTTTTT. Its translation: CASSSGLARAGELFF.

Notes on this clonotype: A read error is the likely source, as a far larger clone sits one nucleotide away. This sequence joins TRBV6-1 and TRBJ2-2; D gene uncertain. Trimming left V 11 bases short and J 3 bases short, with 10 bases between. The CDR3 totals 12 residues. From germline, CDR1 is MNHNS and CDR2 SASEGT. The CDR3 loop reads CARVKDTGELFF. For the CDR3, the DNA is TGTGCCCGCGTAAAGGACACCGGGGAGCTGTTTTTT.

This clonotype was detected only a few times. The chain joins TRBV7-2 to TRBJ2-3, with 15 bases fitting TRBD2. CDR1 and CDR2 (germline): SGHTA, FQGNSA. The J segment lost 1 base and the V segment lost 5 bases, leaving 7 bases of the junction unmatched. The length of the CDR3 is 18 residues. The CDR3 loop is CASSPRTSGGVGTDTQYF. The CDR3 region has the DNA TGTGCCAGCAGCCCCCGGACTAGCGGGGGGGTCGGCACAGATACGCAGTATTTT.

This clonotype was observed many times. V usage is TRBV7-2 and J usage is TRBJ2-1; 10 nucleotides agree with TRBD2. V dropped 5 bases and J dropped 0; count of bases not matched to a gene: 1. The CDR3 loop spans 15 amino acids. Per germline, CDR1 SGHTA and CDR2 FQGNSA. For the CDR3, the DNA is TGTGCCAGCAGCAGCGGGAGGGCCTCCTACAATGAGCAGTTCTTC. Translating it yields CASSSGRASYNEQFF.

This CDR3 reads CASRSPDKEGNEAFF. CDR3 sequence (DNA): TGTGCCAGCAGGTCCCCGGACAAGGAGGGTAATGAAGCTTTCTTT. This chain links TRBV28 with TRBJ1-1, with D possibly TRBD1 on 5 matching bases. The germline V gene has CDR1 MDHEN and CDR2 SYDVKM. The CDR3 runs 15 residues. Trimming cost V 6 bases and J 7 bases, with 21 bases left between them.

The chain carries TRBV26 and TRBJ1-1; the table's D call, TRBD1, was not checked against the DNA. TRBV26 is labeled a pseudogene. This CDR3 has 14 amino acids. The CDR3 DNA reads as TGTGCCAGCACCCTCATGGGGGCCGGCACTGAAGCTTTCTTT. Its protein is CASTLMGAGTEAFF.

This clonotype was seen ten or more times. The chain links TRBV2 to TRBJ1-2; 7 nucleotides align to TRBD1. The CDR3 is 15 amino acids. Unmatched junction bases numbered 7, after V lost 2 bases and J lost 4 bases. CDR1 is SNHLY and CDR2 is FYNNEI in the germline V gene. CDR3 DNA sequence: TGTGCCAGCAGTGAACTGGCAGGGGGAAGCTATGGCTACACCTTC. The encoded protein is CASSELAGGSYGYTF.

This clonotype was seen repeatedly, ten times or more. One end of the junction fails to match germline, which may point to a read error. J is TRBJ2-1 and V is TRBV20-1, with 7 bases identical to TRBD2. The CDR3 is 14 residues long. Per the germline V gene, CDR1 is DFQATT and CDR2 is SNEGSKA (reference sequence). The CDR3 DNA reads TGCAGTGCTAGCGCTGCTAGCGGATACAATGAGCGGTTCTTC. It encodes CSASAASGYNERFF.

This chain uses TRBV2 with TRBJ2-3, with D tentatively TRBD1 (6 bases). The germline V and J ends were trimmed by 6 bases and 5 bases, with 18 bases remaining between them. This CDR3 is built from 15 residues. Germline lookup yields CDR1 SNHLY and CDR2 FYNNEI. CDR3 loop: CASSLDEAGVDTQYF. In nucleotides, the CDR3 is TGTGCCAGCAGCTTGGATGAGGCAGGGGTAGATACGCAGTATTTT.

The chain carries TRBV6-2 or TRBV6-3 and TRBJ1-5; maybe TRBD1 (5 bases). CDR1 and CDR2 from the germline V gene are MNHEY and SVGEGT. The length of the CDR3 is 13 residues. Trimming removed 6 bases at V and 2 bases at J, with 8 bases between. CDR3 sequence: CASREQGNQPQHF. DNA for the CDR3: TGTGCCAGCAGGGAACAGGGCAATCAGCCCCAGCATTTT.

This clonotype was seen repeatedly, ten times or more. The rearrangement joins TRBV7-8 to TRBJ2-2; maybe TRBD2 (7 bases). Germline V CDR1 and CDR2: SGHVS, FQNEAQ. This CDR3 region has 17 residues. The germline V and J ends were trimmed by 5 bases and 6 bases, with 22 bases remaining between them. The CDR3 is CASSAPGGGDFPGELFF. The CDR3 nucleotides read TGTGCCAGCAGCGCTCCGGGGGGCGGGGACTTTCCCGGGGAGCTGTTTTTT.

As for this clonotype: This is likely an artifact of a read error, given a far larger clone one base away. The genes are TRBV11-2 and TRBJ2-1; possibly TRBD1 for D (5 bases). CDR3 length: 14 residues. The germline V gene encodes CDR1 SGHAT and CDR2 FQNNGV. V was pared by 3 bases and J by 13 bases, with 19 bases between. CDR3 region: CASSFSTVKETQFF. The CDR3 DNA reads TGTGCCAGCAGCTTTTCGACAGTTAAAGAGACCCAGTTCTTC. Based on the CDR3 plus reference TRBV11-2 and TRBJ2-1, the full variable domain is EAGVAQSPRYKIIEKRQSVAFWCNPISGHATLYWYQQILGQGPKLLIQFQNNGVVDDSQLPKDRFSAERLKGVDSTLKIQPAKLEDSAVYLCASSFSTVKETQFFGPGTRLTVL.

This clonotype came up once. The CDR3 sequence: CASSHAGEQFF. The CDR3 bases are TGTGCCAGCAGCCATGCGGGGGAGCAGTTCTTC. The chain links TRBV3-1 to TRBJ2-1; possibly TRBD2 for D (6 bases). V dropped 3 bases and J dropped 10 bases, with 7 bases sitting between them. The CDR3 totals 11 residues. Germline V gives CDR1 LGHDT, CDR2 YNNKEL (reference sequence).

This clonotype has at least ten counts. V gene TRBV20-1 combines with J gene TRBJ1-5; D ambiguous. V was trimmed by 0 bases and J by 1 base, leaving 10 bases between them. The CDR3 is 15 amino acids. Germline loops: CDR1 DFQATT, CDR2 SNEGSKA (reference sequence). The CDR3 DNA follows: TGCAGTGCTAGAGAGGGCGGGATAAGCAATCAGCCCCAGCATTTT. Translation gives CSAREGGISNQPQHF.

This clonotype was counted ten times or more. The rearrangement links TRBV14 to TRBJ1-4; D is uncertain. V shed 4 bases and J shed 6 bases, with 12 bases lying between them. The CDR3 is 14 residues long. Germline-derived CDR1 and CDR2 are SGHDN and FVKESK. CDR3 nucleotides: TGTGCCAGCAGCCTTCGGGTCGCGGATGAAAAACTGTTTTTT. Its protein is CASSLRVADEKLFF. Drawing the rest from reference TRBV14 and TRBJ1-4, the complete variable domain is EAGVTQFPSHSVIEKGQTVTLRCDPISGHDNLYWYRRVMGKEIKFLLHFVKESKQDESGMPNNRFLAERTGGTYSTLKVQPAELEDSGVYFCASSLRVADEKLFFGSGTQLSVL.

This clonotype was found many times. The CDR3 DNA reads TGCAGTGCTAAAACCGGGACAGGAGGGCGGACCTATAATTCACCCCTCCACTTT. The encoded protein is CSAKTGTGGRTYNSPLHF. The chain joins TRBV20-1 to TRBJ1-6; TRBD1 matches at 8 bases. This CDR3 has 18 amino acids. Germline V gives CDR1 DFQATT, CDR2 SNEGSKA (reference sequence). The V segment lost 4 bases and the J segment 2 bases; nucleotides outside the gene matches: 13.

A few counts support this clonotype. The chain is built from TRBV25-1 and TRBJ1-1; maybe TRBD1 (5 bases). V was clipped by 2 bases and J by 1 base, with 8 bases between them. CDR3 length: 14 amino acids. Per germline, CDR1 MGHDK and CDR2 SYGVNS. CDR3 sequence (DNA): TGTGCCAGCAGTGAAGAGGGGCCGAACACTGAAGCTTTCTTT. It translates to CASSEEGPNTEAFF. Combining the CDR3 with reference TRBV25-1 and TRBJ1-1 gives the whole variable domain EADIYQTPRYLVIGTGKKITLECSQTMGHDKMYWYQQDPGMELHLIHYSYGVNSTEKGDLSSESTVSRIRTEHFPLTLESARPSHTSQYLCASSEEGPNTEAFFGQGTRLTVV.

In its sample, this clonotype was seen many times. The chain couples TRBV5-1 to TRBJ2-1, with TRBD2 matching 10 bases. The germline V gene has CDR1 SGHRS and CDR2 YFSETQ. This CDR3 region has 16 residues. With 2 bases clipped from V and 0 bases from J, the junction kept 2 bases outside the gene matches. The CDR3 sequence is CASSFPSGGSYNEQFF. The CDR3 nucleotides read TGCGCCAGCAGCTTTCCTAGCGGGGGCTCCTACAATGAGCAGTTCTTC.

The chain employs TRBV2 and TRBJ2-1; 8 bases are shared with TRBD2. The J segment lost 0 bases and the V segment lost 6 bases, leaving 7 bases of the junction unmatched. Per the germline V gene, CDR1 is SNHLY and CDR2 is FYNNEI. The length of the CDR3 is 16 residues. Here the CDR3 DNA reads TGTGCCAGCAGCCGCTATAGCGGGATCTCCTACAATGAGCAGTTCTTC. It is translated as CASSRYSGISYNEQFF.

This clonotype has ten or more counts. This sequence joins TRBV7-9 and TRBJ2-2; D remains unclear. V lost 0 bases, J lost 0 bases, and 11 bases lay in between. This CDR3 comprises 17 residues. Germline CDR1 reads SEHNR; CDR2 reads FQNEAQ (reference sequence). The CDR3 protein is CASSLARQQPNTGELFF. The DNA of the CDR3 is TGTGCCAGCAGCTTAGCTCGTCAGCAGCCGAACACCGGGGAGCTGTTTTTT.

The table lists this clonotype with many counts. This chain links TRBV6-2 or TRBV6-3 with TRBJ2-3, with a possible D match to TRBD2 (6 bases). The CDR3 runs 15 residues. Germline V gene lookup returns CDR1 MNHEY and CDR2 SVGEGT. The germline V and J ends were trimmed by 6 bases and 6 bases, with 19 bases remaining between them. The DNA of the CDR3 is TGTGCCAGCAGCGAGTTATTCGGCGGGACGGATACGCAGTATTTT. It translates to CASSELFGGTDTQYF.

This clonotype was counted ten times or more. The rearrangement links TRBV11-2 to TRBJ2-5; TRBD2 aligns across 13 bases. The CDR3 has 17 amino acids. V shed 4 bases, J shed 4 bases, and the junction held 9 bases outside the gene matches. CDR1 SGHAT and CDR2 FQNNGV come from the germline V gene. The CDR3 loop reads CASSSQLAGGPSETQYF. The CDR3 DNA sequence: TGTGCCAGCAGCTCTCAACTAGCGGGAGGGCCCTCAGAGACCCAGTACTTC.

In its sample, this clonotype was seen many times. Here the CDR3 DNA reads TGTGCCAGCAGTTTAAAAGGGGGGACCGGGGAGCTGTTTTTT. Translation: CASSLKGGTGELFF. The chain recombines TRBV12-3 or TRBV12-4 with TRBJ2-2; the D gene could be TRBD1 or TRBD2 (6 bases each). V lost 2 bases, J lost 5 bases, and 9 bases lay in between. The CDR3 totals 14 residues.